The 23 T cell receptor beta chains listed next were all sequenced from one sample in a study of blood T cell repertoires in COVID-19. TCRdb's table, derived via immunoSEQ multiplex PCR, lists solely in-frame clones and lacks some. This table holds 63,000 or so clones, roughly 77% found once. Sequenced input: peripheral blood. The receptor source for this set is a human donor in a cohort sampled during active COVID-19.

The chain is built from TRBV30 and TRBJ2-7; 8 bases are a match to TRBD2. CDR1 and CDR2 from the germline V gene are GTSNPN and SVGIG (reference sequence). This CDR3 region has 14 residues. After removal of 1 base from V and 1 base from J, the junction contained 3 bases not matched to a gene. The CDR3: CAWSEGTRSYEQYF. The CDR3 DNA reads as TGTGCCTGGAGTGAGGGGACTAGGTCCTACGAGCAGTACTTC. Combining the CDR3 with reference TRBV30 and TRBJ2-7 gives the whole variable domain SQTIHQWPATLVQPVGSPLSLECTVEGTSNPNLYWYRQAAGRGLQLLFYSVGIGQISSEVPQNLSASRPQDRQFILSSKKLLLSDSGFYLCAWSEGTRSYEQYFGPGTRLTVT.

The chain couples TRBV30 to TRBJ1-1; TRBD1 matches at 8 bases. Germline V gene lookup returns CDR1 GTSNPN and CDR2 SVGIG (reference sequence). V dropped 3 bases and J dropped 3; count of bases not matched to a gene: 18. This CDR3 region has 18 residues. The DNA of the CDR3 is TGTGCCTGGAGGCCCGACAGGGGCAACCCCTTTAGGGACACTGAAGCTTTCTTT. Protein sequence: CAWRPDRGNPFRDTEAFF.

The V gene is TRBV20-1, the J gene TRBJ1-5; the D gene is possibly TRBD1 (5 bases). This CDR3 contains 12 residues. V gave up 3 bases and J gave up 5 bases, with 8 bases separating them. Germline V gives CDR1 DFQATT, CDR2 SNEGSKA (reference sequence). This CDR3 reads CSASGGDQPQHF. The CDR3 DNA follows: TGCAGTGCTAGTGGGGGGGATCAGCCCCAGCATTTT.

The gene calls are TRBV4-1 and TRBJ2-7, with a weak D call TRBD1 (6 bases). Per germline, CDR1 MGHRA and CDR2 YSYEKL. This CDR3 region has 16 residues. Deletions cut 1 base from V and 5 bases from J, with 18 bases between. CDR3 sequence: CASSQGQGQFPNEQYF. As DNA, the CDR3 is TGCGCCAGCAGCCAAGGGCAGGGGCAATTCCCAAACGAGCAGTACTTC.

Written as DNA, the CDR3 is TGTGCCAGCAGTTCAACCGGGACAGGGGGCTACGAGCAGTACTTC. Its protein is CASSSTGTGGYEQYF. V and J are TRBV28 and TRBJ2-7; 11 nucleotides line up with TRBD1. V shed 4 bases and J 3 bases; nucleotides not matched to a gene: 5. CDR3 length: 15 residues. Germline lookup yields CDR1 MDHEN and CDR2 SYDVKM. The full variable domain, in which reference TRBV28 and TRBJ2-7 provide the parts outside the CDR3, is DVKVTQSSRYLVKRTGEKVFLECVQDMDHENMFWYRQDPGLGLRLIYFSYDVKMKEKGDIPEGYSVSREKKERFSLILESASTNQTSMYLCASSSTGTGGYEQYFGPGTRLTVT.

This clone was detected a few times. DNA of the CDR3: TGCGCCAGCAGTGAAATCCGATCGGTCCTCGCAGATACGCAGTATTTT. Translated: CASSEIRSVLADTQYF. The V and J genes are TRBV10-2 and TRBJ2-3, with no clear D. This CDR3 is 16 amino acids long. V lost 3 bases and J 4 bases, leaving 17 bases between the germline ends. Germline CDR1 is WSHSY and CDR2 is SAAADI.

V is TRBV11-2 and J is TRBJ2-1; D may be TRBD1 (5 bases). The CDR3 contains 16 residues. CDR1 and CDR2 from the germline V gene are SGHAT and FQNNGV. V gave up 1 base and J gave up 5 bases, with 15 bases separating them. CDR3 bases: TGTGCCAGCAGCTTAGCCATGGGGCTGGGCCACAATGAGCAGTTCTTC. Protein sequence: CASSLAMGLGHNEQFF.

This clone was detected only once. The chain recombines TRBV4-1 with TRBJ2-4; 10 nucleotides line up with TRBD2. The V segment lost 2 bases and the J segment 2 bases; nucleotides outside the gene matches: 6. CDR3 size: 17 residues. CDR1 and CDR2 (germline): MGHRA, YSYEKL. CDR3 nucleotides: TGCGCCAGCAGCCAAAGCCCGGGACTAGCGTCCAAAAACATTCAGTACTTC. Translated: CASSQSPGLASKNIQYF.

CDR3 residues: CASSPGQASSTDTQYF. DNA for the CDR3: TGTGCCAGCAGCCCCGGACAGGCCTCTAGCACAGATACGCAGTATTTT. This chain joins TRBV11-3 and TRBJ2-3; 7 bases match TRBD1. V was clipped by 5 bases and J by 0 bases; unmatched bases: 8. CDR3 size: 16 residues. Germline-derived CDR1 and CDR2 are SGHNT and YENEEA. Supplemented by reference TRBV11-3 and TRBJ2-3, the full variable domain reads EAGVVQSPRYKIIEKKQPVAFWCNPISGHNTLYWYLQNLGQGPELLIRYENEEAVDDSQLPKDRFSAERLKGVDSTLKIQPAELGDSAVYLCASSPGQASSTDTQYFGPGTRLTVL.

The rearrangement joins TRBV14 to TRBJ1-2; a possible D gene is TRBD1 (6 bases). V was clipped by 3 bases and J by 6 bases, with 11 bases between them. In germline, CDR1 is SGHDN, CDR2 FVKESK. This CDR3 contains 13 residues. CDR3 region: CASSQTRGDGYTF. The DNA for the CDR3 is TGTGCCAGCAGCCAGACCAGGGGAGATGGCTACACCTTC.

The J gene is TRBJ2-1, the V gene TRBV7-6; 7 nucleotides match TRBD2. V gave up 4 bases and J gave up 8 bases; unmatched junction bases: 8. Looked up from germline, CDR1 is SGHVS and CDR2 is FNYEAQ. The length of the CDR3 is 14 residues. The CDR3 DNA follows: TGTGCCAGCAGCTCGCAACCGGGGGGTGATGAGCAGTTCTTC. Translated, it gives CASSSQPGGDEQFF.

The chain is built from TRBV5-1 and TRBJ2-3; D remains ambiguous. The germline CDR1 and CDR2 sequences are SGHRS and YFSETQ. CDR3 length: 12 residues. Between the trimmed V and J ends, which lost 1 base and 3 bases, there was a span of 3 bases. The CDR3 region is CASSLSTDTQYF. The CDR3 bases are TGCGCCAGCAGCTTGTCGACAGATACGCAGTATTTT.

The chain carries TRBV27 and TRBJ1-6; 9 nucleotides match TRBD1. V shed 3 bases, J shed 9 bases, and the junction held 6 bases outside the gene matches. The CDR3 length is 15 residues. Per the germline V gene, CDR1 is MNHEY and CDR2 is SMNVEV (reference sequence). The CDR3 DNA follows: TGTGCCAGCAGTTTGTTGGGACAGGGTGGTTCACCCCTCCACTTT. Protein product: CASSLLGQGGSPLHF.

For the CDR3, the DNA is TGTGCCAGCATTGGGTCCGGGACAGAGTACAATGAGCAGTTCTTC. Translation: CASIGSGTEYNEQFF. The V and J genes are TRBV6-6 and TRBJ2-1; TRBD1 matches at 7 bases. The J segment lost 4 bases and the V segment lost 7 bases, leaving 10 bases of the junction unmatched. This CDR3 has 15 residues. CDR1 is MNHNY, CDR2 SVGAGI, per germline (reference sequence).

In nucleotides, the CDR3 is TGTGCCTGGAGTGGTAAACGGGGGGCGGACAACCAAGAGACCCAGTACTTC. Its protein product is CAWSGKRGADNQETQYF. The chain employs TRBV30 and TRBJ2-5; D possibly corresponds to TRBD2 (7 bases). In germline, CDR1 is GTSNPN, CDR2 SVGIG (reference sequence). The CDR3 contains 17 residues. Trimming shortened V by 1 base and J by 0 bases, and 18 bases separated the two germline ends.

This rearrangement joins TRBV5-1 to TRBJ2-1; D may be TRBD2 (6 bases). V gave up 5 bases and J gave up 2 bases, with 14 bases separating them. CDR3 length equals 15 residues. Germline CDR1 SGHRS, CDR2 YFSETQ. The CDR3: CASRVGGATYNEQFF. CDR3 in DNA: TGCGCCAGCAGGGTGGGGGGAGCGACCTACAATGAGCAGTTCTTC.

V usage is TRBV10-1 and J usage is TRBJ2-2; 11 bases fit TRBD1. This CDR3 has 15 amino acids. Trimming removed 10 bases from V and 3 bases from J; junction bases left unmatched: 7. Germline CDR1 reads WNHNN; CDR2 reads SYGVQD (reference sequence). CDR3 DNA sequence: TGCGCCACCCCGGACAGGGGGCTCGACACCGGGGAGCTGTTTTTT. This codes for CATPDRGLDTGELFF.

The chain employs TRBV11-2 and TRBJ2-1; the match to TRBD2 covers 11 bases. Germline trimming cut 5 bases from V and 9 bases from J; bases unmatched to any gene: 12. CDR3 length equals 16 residues. Germline V gene lookup returns CDR1 SGHAT and CDR2 FQNNGV. DNA for the CDR3: TGTGCCAGCAGCGCCCTTAGCGGGAGGGCCCTCGGTGAGCAGTTCTTC. Encoded protein: CASSALSGRALGEQFF.

The genes are TRBV5-1 and TRBJ2-3; D is perhaps TRBD2 (6 bases). The germline CDR1 and CDR2 sequences are SGHRS and YFSETQ. The CDR3 is 14 amino acids. V was pared by 7 bases and J by 5 bases, with 17 bases between. This CDR3 reads CASHSPGLGDTQYF. The DNA for the CDR3 is TGCGCCAGCCACTCCCCGGGACTTGGAGATACGCAGTATTTT. The complete variable domain, with remaining parts taken from reference TRBV5-1 and TRBJ2-3, reads KAGVTQTPRYLIKTRGQQVTLSCSPISGHRSVSWYQQTPGQGLQFLFEYFSETQRNKGNFPGRFSGRQFSNSRSEMNVSTLELGDSALYLCASHSPGLGDTQYFGPGTRLTVL.

This clone has only a few counts. J is TRBJ1-4 and V is TRBV7-2; D not certain. The CDR3 has 14 residues. V was trimmed by 6 bases and J by 10 bases, leaving 18 bases between them. CDR1 is SGHTA and CDR2 is FQGNSA in the germline V gene. The CDR3 bases are TGTGCCAGCAGTCAGGCAGGTACTGGTCGAAAACTGTTTTTT. Its protein product is CASSQAGTGRKLFF.

This chain connects TRBV30 to TRBJ2-7, with 7 nucleotides matching TRBD1. Germline assignment: CDR1 GTSNPN and CDR2 SVGIG (reference sequence). This CDR3 has 12 amino acids. J was trimmed by 5 bases and V by 5 bases; bases with no gene match: 6. CDR3 coding DNA: TGTGCCTGGGGCCTACAGGGGCACGAGCAGTACTTC. Amino acid sequence: CAWGLQGHEQYF.

The chain couples TRBV13 to TRBJ2-5; 7 bases line up with TRBD1. Germline CDR1 PRHDT, CDR2 FYEKMQ (reference sequence). The CDR3 is made up of 14 amino acids. V lost 2 bases and J lost 3; bases outside the gene matches: 3. The CDR3 sequence: CASSLRDSKETQYF. For the CDR3, the DNA is TGTGCCAGCAGCTTAAGGGACAGTAAAGAGACCCAGTACTTC. Complete variable domain (other parts from reference TRBV13 and TRBJ2-5): AAGVIQSPRHLIKEKRETATLKCYPIPRHDTVYWYQQGPGQDPQFLISFYEKMQSDKGSIPDRFSAQQFSDYHSELNMSSLELGDSALYFCASSLRDSKETQYFGPGTRLLVL.

J is TRBJ2-7 and V is TRBV12-3 or TRBV12-4; possible D gene TRBD2, 6 bases. Between the trimmed V and J ends, which lost 7 bases and 4 bases, there was a span of 11 bases. This CDR3 has 12 amino acids. CDR3 DNA: TGTGCCAGCACTCGGGGGTCATACGAGCAGTACTTC. This sequence encodes CASTRGSYEQYF.